Listed here are 28 T cell receptor beta chains from one sample, sequenced in a study of blood T cell repertoires in COVID-19. Profiling relied on immunoSEQ multiplex PCR, and the TCRdb table lists in-frame clones only, not all of them. Of 60,000 to 65,000 clones listed, 74% are singletons. Sequencing was performed on peripheral blood. These receptors came from an elderly woman with acute or convalescent COVID-19.

The genes are TRBV28 and TRBJ2-1; 8 nucleotides line up with TRBD2. Germline V gene lookup returns CDR1 MDHEN and CDR2 SYDVKM. The CDR3 length is 16 residues. J gave up 4 bases and V 4 bases, and 9 bases lay outside the gene matches. CDR3 nucleotide sequence: TGTGCCAGCAGTTCCTCAAGCGGGGGCAAGTACAATGAGCAGTTCTTC. Translating gives CASSSSSGGKYNEQFF. The entire variable domain, with the rest obtained from reference TRBV28 and TRBJ2-1, is as follows: DVKVTQSSRYLVKRTGEKVFLECVQDMDHENMFWYRQDPGLGLRLIYFSYDVKMKEKGDIPEGYSVSREKKERFSLILESASTNQTSMYLCASSSSSGGKYNEQFFGPGTRLTVL.

The chain couples TRBV4-2 to TRBJ2-7; perhaps TRBD1 as D (6 bases). Germline lookup yields CDR1 LGHNA and CDR2 YNFKEQ. Deletions cut 2 bases from V and 3 bases from J, with 14 bases between. The CDR3 contains 15 residues. The CDR3 DNA is TGTGCCAGCAGCCAATACTCCGGGACATTCTACGAGCAGTACTTC. Protein sequence: CASSQYSGTFYEQYF.

The chain employs TRBV10-1 and TRBJ2-1; 8 nucleotides align to TRBD1. Germline CDR1 is WNHNN and CDR2 is SYGVQD (reference sequence). J was trimmed by 8 bases and V by 4 bases; bases with no gene match: 10. The CDR3 loop spans 15 amino acids. CDR3 nucleotide sequence: TGCGCCAGCAGTGCGTGGCAGGGGGCCGGCGATGAGCAGTTCTTC. It specifies CASSAWQGAGDEQFF.

The rearrangement joins TRBV19 to TRBJ2-1, with TRBD1 matching 10 bases. Germline V CDR1 and CDR2: LNHDA, SQIVND (reference sequence). After removal of 1 base from V and 7 bases from J, the junction contained 10 bases not matched to a gene. This CDR3 is built from 17 residues. CDR3 nucleotides: TGTGCCAGTAGTATAGGTATCTCTCGGACAGGGGGAAATGAGCAGTTCTTC. This gives the protein CASSIGISRTGGNEQFF.

The J gene is TRBJ2-2, the V gene TRBV27; 12 bases align to TRBD2. Trimming removed 6 bases from V and 0 bases from J; junction bases left unmatched: 5. This CDR3 has 17 residues. Germline CDR1 and CDR2: MNHEY and SMNVEV (reference sequence). The CDR3 bases are TGTGCCAGCAGGCAAGGACTAGCGGGGACGAACACCGGGGAGCTGTTTTTT. Translating gives CASRQGLAGTNTGELFF.

The chain employs TRBV29-1 and TRBJ1-1; no definite D call. The ends were cut back, 2 bases at V and 2 bases at J, with 12 bases in the middle. From germline, CDR1 is SQVTM and CDR2 ANQGSEA. The CDR3 has 14 residues. The CDR3 DNA follows: TGCAGCGTTGAAACGATGCGAGGTAACACTGAAGCTTTCTTT. It codes for CSVETMRGNTEAFF.

The chain is built from TRBV10-3 and TRBJ1-5, with a weak D call TRBD1 (5 bases). Between the trimmed V and J ends, which lost 0 bases and 4 bases, there was a span of 16 bases. Looked up from germline, CDR1 is ENHRY and CDR2 is SYGVKD. This CDR3 contains 17 residues. CDR3 loop: CAISESSRGDKNQPQHF. In DNA form, the CDR3 reads TGTGCCATCAGTGAGTCGTCTCGGGGGGATAAGAATCAGCCCCAGCATTTT.

CDR3 protein: CAWSVGGGRGLEQYF. In DNA, the CDR3 is TGTGCCTGGAGTGTAGGTGGCGGGAGGGGTTTGGAGCAGTACTTC. V gene TRBV30 combines with J gene TRBJ2-7, with TRBD2 matching 9 bases. Trimming removed 0 bases from V and 7 bases from J; junction bases left unmatched: 10. Germline assignment: CDR1 GTSNPN and CDR2 SVGIG (reference sequence). The CDR3 spans 15 residues.

The rearrangement uses TRBV7-9 and TRBJ2-7; weak D call: TRBD1 (5 bases). CDR1 and CDR2 (germline): SEHNR, FQNEAQ (reference sequence). The CDR3 contains 14 residues. V shed 1 base and J shed 5 bases, with 12 bases lying between them. As DNA, the CDR3 is TGTGCCAGCAGCTTAGGCGTAGGGGTAAACGAGCAGTACTTC. Its protein product is CASSLGVGVNEQYF.

DNA of the CDR3: TGTGCCAGCAGGCCCCGTCCGGGGATGAACACTGAAGCTTTCTTT. Translated: CASRPRPGMNTEAFF. The J gene is TRBJ1-1, the V gene TRBV7-6; no definite D call. This CDR3 comprises 15 residues. The V gene's germline CDR1 is SGHVS and CDR2 FNYEAQ. V was pared by 6 bases and J by 0 bases, with 14 bases between.

In this sample, this clone turned up a few times. The J gene is TRBJ2-5, the V gene TRBV7-8; perhaps TRBD1 as D (8 bases). Deletions cut 2 bases from V and 9 bases from J, with 22 bases between. This CDR3 spans 16 amino acids. Germline assignment: CDR1 SGHVS and CDR2 FQNEAQ. The CDR3 nucleotides read TGTGCCAGCAGCTTACCGACAACTAACAGGGGGGGGGCCCAGTACTTC. Translation: CASSLPTTNRGGAQYF.

This clone was detected a few times. This chain connects TRBV24-1 to TRBJ2-7; TRBD1 matches at 8 bases. The length of the CDR3 is 14 residues. V trimming: 5 bases; J trimming: 3 bases; junction bases outside the gene matches: 5. Germline assignment: CDR1 KGHDR and CDR2 SFDVKD. The CDR3 DNA sequence: TGTGCCACCAGTGGACAGGGGCCCCTCTACGAGCAGTACTTC. Translation gives CATSGQGPLYEQYF.

The V and J genes are TRBV12-3 or TRBV12-4 and TRBJ2-1, with 9 bases identical to TRBD2. The CDR3 is 13 residues long. The junction had 3 bases not matched to a gene; V was cut back by 3 bases and J by 9 bases. DNA for the CDR3: TGTGCCAGCAGTTTGGGACTAGCTTTTGAGCAGTTCTTC. It specifies CASSLGLAFEQFF.

The V gene is TRBV7-3, the J gene TRBJ2-6; possible D gene TRBD2, 5 bases. Germline assignment: CDR1 SGHTA and CDR2 FQGTGA. The CDR3 sequence is 16 residues long. The V gene lost 5 bases and the J gene lost 0 bases, with 11 bases spanning the gap. The CDR3 reads CASSPIGLSGANVLTF. The CDR3 DNA follows: TGTGCCAGCAGCCCCATCGGACTCTCTGGGGCCAACGTCCTGACTTTC.

The chain carries TRBV15 and TRBJ2-7, with TRBD2 matching 12 bases. The CDR3 length is 15 residues. CDR1 LNHNV and CDR2 YYDKDF come from the germline V gene (reference sequence). V shed 5 bases, J shed 7 bases, and the junction held 9 bases outside the gene matches. CDR3 bases: TGTGCCACCAGCTCCCGGACTAGCGGGATCAGTGAGCAGTACTTC. Its protein is CATSSRTSGISEQYF. Drawing the rest from reference TRBV15 and TRBJ2-7, the complete variable domain is DAMVIQNPRYQVTQFGKPVTLSCSQTLNHNVMYWYQQKSSQAPKLLFHYYDKDFNNEADTPDNFQSRRPNTSFCFLDIRSPGLGDTAMYLCATSSRTSGISEQYFGPGTRLTVT.

The rearrangement links TRBV5-1 to TRBJ1-4; tentatively, D is TRBD1 (6 bases). Germline-derived CDR1 and CDR2 are SGHRS and YFSETQ. The CDR3 is 15 residues long. V lost 2 bases, J lost 6 bases, and 14 bases lay in between. This chain's CDR3 is CASSLTGTDDEKLFF. The CDR3 region has the DNA TGCGCCAGCAGCTTAACAGGGACCGATGATGAAAAACTGTTTTTT.

This chain uses TRBV11-3 with TRBJ2-2, with D perhaps TRBD2 (5 bases). From germline, CDR1 is SGHNT and CDR2 YENEEA. There are 16 residues in the CDR3. V lost 2 bases to trimming and J lost 5 bases, with 15 bases between them. CDR3 nucleotides: TGTGCCAGCAGCTTATCCCCGGGGTTGGGGACCGGGGAGCTGTTTTTT. Translation: CASSLSPGLGTGELFF.

The genes are TRBV6-2 or TRBV6-3 and TRBJ2-7; 11 nucleotides match TRBD1. This CDR3 is built from 17 residues. V dropped 2 bases and J dropped 3; count of bases not matched to a gene: 9. Per the germline V gene, CDR1 is MNHEY and CDR2 is SVGEGT. The DNA for the CDR3 is TGTGCCAGCAGTTACCTAACAGGACAGGGGGCTGGCTACGAGCAGTACTTC. Its protein is CASSYLTGQGAGYEQYF.

The chain employs TRBV6-2 or TRBV6-3 and TRBJ2-1; 8 nucleotides align to TRBD1. J was trimmed by 5 bases and V by 6 bases; bases with no gene match: 12. The germline V gene encodes CDR1 MNHEY and CDR2 SVGEGT. There are 16 residues in the CDR3. As DNA, the CDR3 is TGTGCCAGCAGCTGGAGACAGGGGATAATTCACAATGAGCAGTTCTTC. Residues: CASSWRQGIIHNEQFF.

The chain carries TRBV11-2 and TRBJ2-1, with 8 nucleotides matching TRBD2. The CDR3 is made up of 15 amino acids. From germline, CDR1 is SGHAT and CDR2 FQNNGV. The junction had 3 bases not matched to a gene; V was cut back by 5 bases and J by 0 bases. The chain's CDR3 is CASSPREDSYNEQFF. CDR3 DNA: TGTGCCAGCAGCCCGCGGGAGGACTCCTACAATGAGCAGTTCTTC.

The gene calls are TRBV6-2 or TRBV6-3 and TRBJ2-1, with 11 bases matching TRBD2. Germline V gives CDR1 MNHEY, CDR2 SVGEGT. CDR3 length: 19 amino acids. The V gene end was trimmed by 0 bases and the J gene end by 9 bases; junction bases not matched to a gene: 16. The CDR3 reads CASSYSSSGRAIGLREQFF. CDR3 coding DNA: TGTGCCAGCAGTTACTCGAGTAGCGGGAGGGCCATAGGCCTACGTGAGCAGTTCTTC.

The rearrangement joins TRBV5-1 to TRBJ2-3; 10 nucleotides align to TRBD2. The germline CDR1 and CDR2 sequences are SGHRS and YFSETQ. V lost 0 bases and J lost 4; bases outside the gene matches: 5. CDR3 length: 16 residues. CDR3 nucleotide sequence: TGCGCCAGCAGCTTGGCTAGCGGGAGTTTGGCAGATACGCAGTATTTT. This sequence encodes CASSLASGSLADTQYF.

This chain's CDR3 is CASSSPRTSGSRDEQFF. In DNA form, the CDR3 reads TGTGCCAGCTCATCTCCAAGGACTAGCGGGAGTAGGGATGAGCAGTTCTTC. This rearrangement joins TRBV18 to TRBJ2-1, with 13 bases matching TRBD2. Trimming at V came to 5 bases and at J to 8 bases, leaving 12 bases not matched to a gene. The CDR3 length is 17 residues. CDR1 and CDR2 (germline): KGHSH, LQKENI.

The rearrangement uses TRBV20-1 and TRBJ1-5, with TRBD1 as a possible D gene (5 bases). Germline assignment: CDR1 DFQATT and CDR2 SNEGSKA (reference sequence). The CDR3 contains 15 residues. V dropped 3 bases and J dropped 6 bases, with 18 bases sitting between them. Here the CDR3 reads CSASSGGDRTQPQHF. The CDR3 DNA reads as TGCAGTGCTAGTAGTGGGGGGGATCGAACTCAGCCCCAGCATTTT.

The gene calls are TRBV6-5 and TRBJ2-4; tentatively, D is TRBD1 (6 bases). The CDR3 totals 15 residues. V was clipped by 2 bases and J by 3 bases, with 11 bases between them. In germline, CDR1 is MNHEY, CDR2 SVGAGI. DNA for the CDR3: TGTGCCAGCAGTTACGAGGGGGATAGCAAAAACATTCAGTACTTC. It translates to CASSYEGDSKNIQYF.

This clone came up many times. The chain employs TRBV25-1 and TRBJ1-4; 9 bases agree with TRBD1. From germline, CDR1 is MGHDK and CDR2 SYGVNS. The CDR3 has 17 residues. V shed 2 bases, J shed 3 bases, and the junction held 7 bases outside the gene matches. The CDR3 DNA sequence: TGTGCCAGCAGTGAAGACAGGGGGACAGTAGCTAATGAAAAACTGTTTTTT. This translates into CASSEDRGTVANEKLFF.

V usage is TRBV7-3 and J usage is TRBJ2-1; 9 nucleotides align to TRBD1. Losses at the gene ends were 2 bases for V and 3 bases for J; bases not matched to a gene: 2. The CDR3 length is 15 residues. CDR1 SGHTA and CDR2 FQGTGA come from the germline V gene. For the CDR3, the DNA is TGTGCCAGCAGCTTATCGGGACAGGGCTACAATGAGCAGTTCTTC. Residues: CASSLSGQGYNEQFF.

V gene TRBV28 combines with J gene TRBJ2-7, with 11 bases matching TRBD1. With 10 bases clipped from V and 0 bases from J, the junction kept 2 bases outside the gene matches. This CDR3 is built from 13 residues. CDR1 is MDHEN, CDR2 SYDVKM, per germline. The CDR3 DNA reads TGTGCCACCGGGACAGGGGGCTCCTACGAGCAGTACTTC. Its translation: CATGTGGSYEQYF.